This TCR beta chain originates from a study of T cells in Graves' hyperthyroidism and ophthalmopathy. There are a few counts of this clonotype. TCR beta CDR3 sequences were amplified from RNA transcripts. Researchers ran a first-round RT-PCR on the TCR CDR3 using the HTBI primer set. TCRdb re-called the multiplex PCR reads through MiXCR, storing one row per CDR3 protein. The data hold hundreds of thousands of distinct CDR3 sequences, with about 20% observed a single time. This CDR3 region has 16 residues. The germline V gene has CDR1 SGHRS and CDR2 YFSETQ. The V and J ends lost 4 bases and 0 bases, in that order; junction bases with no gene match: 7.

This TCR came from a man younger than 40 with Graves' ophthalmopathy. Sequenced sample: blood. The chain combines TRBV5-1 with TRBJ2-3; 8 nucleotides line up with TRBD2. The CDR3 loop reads CASSSRTSSSTDTQYF. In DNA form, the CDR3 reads TGCGCCAGCAGCAGCCGGACTAGCAGCAGCACAGATACGCAGTATTTT. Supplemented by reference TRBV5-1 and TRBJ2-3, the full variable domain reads KAGVTQTPRYLIKTRGQQVTLSCSPISGHRSVSWYQQTPGQGLQFLFEYFSETQRNKGNFPGRFSGRQFSNSRSEMNVSTLELGDSALYLCASSSRTSSSTDTQYFGPGTRLTVL.